The sequence of this TCR beta chain was determined in a study of T-cell reconstitution after alpha-beta-depleted transplantation in children. It was with unique molecular identifiers that the TCRbeta library was prepared. In TCRdb, the PCR reads were re-called with MiXCR into one record per CDR3 protein. The sample holds some 600,000 distinct CDR3 sequences, 10% to 15% seen once. Broader study findings: The authors attributed T-cell counts and diversity one year after transplant mostly to newly produced T cells.

This clonotype was observed a few times. Antigen specificity is unknown. The receptor was derived from a male patient aged 10 to 17 who had a stem cell transplant for acute myeloid leukemia, so the T cells may come from the graft donor. Sample: PBMCs, mostly from graft donor cells, taken 360 days after TCRalphabeta/CD19-depleted stem cell transplant.

CDR3 nucleotides: TGCAGCGTTTACAAGAACACTGAAGCTTTCTTT. This translates into CSVYKNTEAFF. The chain links TRBV29-1 to TRBJ1-1; D remains unclear. Germline values: CDR1 SQVTM, CDR2 ANQGSEA. The CDR3 covers 11 residues. Deletions cut 5 bases from V and 1 base from J, with 5 bases between.